This entry lists 26 T cell receptor beta chains sequenced from one sample in a study of cytomegalovirus exposure and HLA in healthy donors. This PCR relied on a set of 60 Vbeta primers and 13 Jbeta primers. Repertoires were generated with immunoSEQ multiplex PCR, while TCRdb's copy carries only in-frame clones and drops some. This sample has just over 150,000 clones, with approximately 76% found just once. The sample comprised PBMCs. These receptors were collected from a female donor in good health and CMV-seronegative.

The CDR3 region is CASSSMDRSTANYGYTF. Here the CDR3 DNA reads TGTGCCAGCAGCTCCATGGACAGGTCTACAGCTAACTATGGCTACACCTTC. This sequence joins TRBV5-6 and TRBJ1-2; 7 bases match TRBD1. The CDR3 is 17 amino acids. In germline, CDR1 is SGHDT, CDR2 YYEEEE. V lost 3 bases and J lost 0; bases outside the gene matches: 11.

This clone showed up just once. The chain combines TRBV5-8 with TRBJ2-1; weak D call: TRBD2 (6 bases). CDR1 SGHTS and CDR2 YDEGEE come from the germline V gene. The CDR3 extends over 15 amino acids. Trimming cost V 2 bases and J 3 bases, with 12 bases left between them. The DNA of the CDR3 is TGTGCCAGCAGCTTCGGAGGGGCGGACTACAATGAGCAGTTCTTC. Protein product: CASSFGGADYNEQFF.

The V gene is TRBV27, the J gene TRBJ2-7, with TRBD1 as a possible D gene (6 bases). The CDR3 has 16 residues. CDR1 is MNHEY, CDR2 SMNVEV, per germline (reference sequence). V was shortened by 0 bases and J by 1 base, with 13 bases between the two germline ends. The CDR3 sequence: CASSLSWGQISYEQYF. For the CDR3, the DNA is TGTGCCAGCAGTTTATCGTGGGGACAAATTTCCTACGAGCAGTACTTC.

The chain is built from TRBV6-1 and TRBJ2-1, with D possibly TRBD2 on 6 matching bases. The germline gives CDR1 MNHNS, CDR2 SASEGT. The CDR3 has 12 residues. With 5 bases removed from V and 13 bases from J, the gap between germline ends came to 15 bases. CDR3 coding DNA: TGTGCCAGCAGTTCCCCGGGACTCCCCCAGTTCTTC. Its protein product is CASSSPGLPQFF.

This chain links TRBV27 with TRBJ2-3; D possibly corresponds to TRBD1 (7 bases). CDR1 and CDR2 from the germline V gene are MNHEY and SMNVEV (reference sequence). V lost 5 bases and J 5 bases, leaving 17 bases between the germline ends. The CDR3 loop spans 15 amino acids. CDR3 DNA: TGTGCCAGCAGTCCAAGGACAGGCGGGGTAGATACGCAGTATTTT. Its translation: CASSPRTGGVDTQYF.

The chain links TRBV11-2 to TRBJ2-5; maybe TRBD1 (6 bases). V shed 2 bases and J shed 7 bases, with 17 bases lying between them. Germline assignment: CDR1 SGHAT and CDR2 FQNNGV. The CDR3 is made up of 15 amino acids. DNA for the CDR3: TGTGCCAGCAGCTTACGGGGACACCAAGAAGGGACCCAGTACTTC. It codes for CASSLRGHQEGTQYF.

This clone was seen only once. This sequence joins TRBV5-1 and TRBJ1-2, with 9 bases matching TRBD1. V gave up 7 bases and J gave up 4 bases; unmatched junction bases: 8. The CDR3 totals 14 residues. In germline, CDR1 is SGHRS, CDR2 YFSETQ. CDR3 in DNA: TGCGCCAGCCGAATGGGACAGGGACCCTATGGCTACACCTTC. Translating gives CASRMGQGPYGYTF.

In its sample, this clone was seen once. The genes are TRBV2 and TRBJ2-1; 11 bases fit TRBD2. The CDR3 has 15 amino acids. V shed 9 bases and J 0 bases; nucleotides not matched to a gene: 4. In germline, CDR1 is SNHLY, CDR2 FYNNEI. CDR3 protein: CARGTSGFSYNEQFF. The CDR3 nucleotides read TGTGCCAGAGGGACTAGCGGATTCTCCTACAATGAGCAGTTCTTC.

The rearrangement links TRBV4-1 to TRBJ2-3; 9 nucleotides align to TRBD2. Trimming cost V 0 bases and J 6 bases; bases outside gene matches: 10. This CDR3 spans 17 amino acids. From germline, CDR1 is MGHRA and CDR2 YSYEKL. Here the CDR3 reads CASSQDPASGEADTQYF. CDR3 coding DNA: TGCGCCAGCAGCCAAGATCCGGCTAGCGGGGAGGCGGATACGCAGTATTTT.

Only one count was recorded for this clone. The DNA is omitted, as the CDR3 cannot be located on it reliably, and the CDR3 follows TCRdb's listing. The V and J genes are TRBV21-1 and TRBJ2-3; the table's TRBD1 call for D was not verified on the DNA. TRBV21-1 is a documented pseudogene. The CDR3 has 21 amino acids, counting both end residues. The CDR3 loop reads CASSLYTGQGAVGTGTDTQYF.

The chain links TRBV5-3 to TRBJ1-5, with TRBD1 matching over 9 bases. TRBV5-3 is noted as an ORF with a role that remains uncertain. The CDR3 is 18 amino acids. The J segment lost 0 bases and the V segment lost 2 bases, leaving 9 bases of the junction unmatched. CDR3 region: CARSLGTGTPYSNQPQHF. Written as DNA, the CDR3 is TGTGCCAGAAGCTTAGGGACAGGGACCCCTTATAGCAATCAGCCCCAGCATTTT.

The chain has TRBV5-4 and TRBJ1-1; TRBD1 is a possible D gene (5 bases). The ends were cut back, 0 bases at V and 4 bases at J, with 22 bases in the middle. CDR3 length: 18 residues. Germline V lookup: CDR1 SGHNT, CDR2 YYREEE (reference sequence). The CDR3 DNA sequence: TGTGCCAGCAGCTTGGTTAGCGGCCCCGGGGCCTGGGGCACTGAAGCTTTCTTT. It is translated as CASSLVSGPGAWGTEAFF.

The genes are TRBV7-9 and TRBJ1-5; D is perhaps TRBD1 (5 bases). Germline V gene lookup returns CDR1 SEHNR and CDR2 FQNEAQ (reference sequence). V lost 11 bases to trimming and J lost 2 bases, with 13 bases between them. The CDR3 spans 13 residues. CDR3 sequence reads: CAVQGVGNQPQHF. The CDR3 DNA follows: TGTGCCGTTCAAGGGGTGGGCAATCAGCCCCAGCATTTT.

The chain is built from TRBV13 and TRBJ2-3; 13 bases fit TRBD2. Germline CDR1 PRHDT, CDR2 FYEKMQ (reference sequence). CDR3 length equals 16 residues. Losses at the gene ends were 5 bases for V and 5 bases for J; bases not matched to a gene: 7. CDR3 in DNA: TGTGCCAGCAGCGGTACTAGCGGGAGGGCGGGAGATACGCAGTATTTT. Translating it yields CASSGTSGRAGDTQYF.

The genes are TRBV2 and TRBJ1-1, with D hard to call. The CDR3 is made up of 11 amino acids. The V end was cut by 8 bases, the J end by 1 base, with 5 bases between. CDR1 and CDR2 (germline): SNHLY, FYNNEI. The chain's CDR3 is CASSPNTEAFF. The CDR3 coding sequence is TGTGCCAGCTCTCCGAACACTGAAGCTTTCTTT.

V and J are TRBV5-6 and TRBJ2-5; 7 positions agree with TRBD1. Trimming removed 1 base from V and 1 base from J; junction bases left unmatched: 4. CDR1 SGHDT and CDR2 YYEEEE come from the germline V gene. This CDR3 contains 15 residues. The DNA of the CDR3 is TGTGCCAGCAGCTTGAACCAGGGGGTCCAAGAGACCCAGTACTTC. Translation gives CASSLNQGVQETQYF.

V is TRBV6-5 and J is TRBJ1-1; D is uncertain. V lost 6 bases, J lost 6 bases, and 20 bases lay in between. Germline V gene lookup returns CDR1 MNHEY and CDR2 SVGAGI. CDR3 length equals 15 residues. In DNA form, the CDR3 reads TGTGCCAGCAGACCCCGGACGGGAAGGGTCGCTGAAGCTTTCTTT. Protein product: CASRPRTGRVAEAFF.

The rearrangement uses TRBV27 and TRBJ2-7; the D gene is possibly TRBD1 (5 bases). This CDR3 contains 16 residues. The germline V gene encodes CDR1 MNHEY and CDR2 SMNVEV (reference sequence). Trimming left V 0 bases short and J 5 bases short, with 17 bases between. Here the CDR3 DNA reads TGTGCCAGCAGTTTATCTGGCCAGGGTGTGTCCGACGAGCAGTACTTC. Protein product: CASSLSGQGVSDEQYF.

For this clone: In the same sample, other DNA sequences code for this CDR3. The chain combines TRBV2 with TRBJ1-1, with D possibly TRBD1 on 6 matching bases. Trimming took off 6 bases at V and 1 base at J, with 9 bases between the two ends. Germline assignment: CDR1 SNHLY and CDR2 FYNNEI. This CDR3 region has 13 residues. The CDR3 DNA is TGTGCCAGCAGACAGGGTCGGAACACTGAAGCTTTCTTT. Its translation: CASRQGRNTEAFF.

The V call is TRBV7-6, the J call TRBJ2-2; D might be TRBD1 (6 bases). The CDR3 loop spans 16 amino acids. Germline V gene lookup returns CDR1 SGHVS and CDR2 FNYEAQ. Trimming took 5 bases from V and 7 from J, leaving 20 bases between them. CDR3 in DNA: TGTGCCAGCAGCGGGACCGGGACACCTCGGGGCGGGGAGCTGTTTTTT. It codes for CASSGTGTPRGGELFF.

In its sample, this clone was seen a few times. This chain joins TRBV5-1 and TRBJ2-2; 7 bases line up with TRBD2. V lost 6 bases to trimming and J lost 0 bases; unmatched junction nucleotides: 11. Germline lookup yields CDR1 SGHRS and CDR2 YFSETQ. The CDR3 sequence is 17 residues long. The CDR3 DNA reads as TGCGCCAGCACCCCCCTCGTGAGCGGGGCGAACACCGGGGAGCTGTTTTTT. This encodes CASTPLVSGANTGELFF.

The chain uses TRBV9 and TRBJ1-2; TRBD1 aligns across 9 bases. This CDR3 spans 15 amino acids. Germline CDR1 and CDR2: SGDLS and YYNGEE. Germline trimming cut 3 bases from V and 8 bases from J; bases unmatched to any gene: 11. The CDR3 coding sequence is TGTGCCAGCAGCGCTACCGGGACAGGGCCCTCCGGCTACACCTTC. Protein sequence: CASSATGTGPSGYTF.

This clone was recorded a few times. The rearrangement links TRBV29-1 to TRBJ2-4; 9 nucleotides align to TRBD1. The CDR3 length is 12 residues. V dropped 5 bases and J dropped 7; count of bases not matched to a gene: 3. Germline V gene lookup returns CDR1 SQVTM and CDR2 ANQGSEA. CDR3 DNA sequence: TGCAGCGTTACAGGGGGCAGTAACATTCAGTACTTC. It codes for CSVTGGSNIQYF.

The V call is TRBV7-9, the J call TRBJ2-7; no definite D call. V dropped 1 base and J dropped 1 base, with 2 bases sitting between them. From germline, CDR1 is SEHNR and CDR2 FQNEAQ (reference sequence). This CDR3 comprises 12 residues. Here the CDR3 reads CASSLVSYEQYF. CDR3 DNA sequence: TGTGCCAGCAGCTTAGTATCCTACGAGCAGTACTTC.

This CDR3 reads CASSLVDEQYF. CDR3 DNA: TGTGCCAGCAGCTTAGTCGACGAGCAGTACTTC. This rearrangement joins TRBV7-9 to TRBJ2-7; D is unclear. Trimming pared 1 base from V and 5 bases from J, leaving 3 bases between. In germline, CDR1 is SEHNR, CDR2 FQNEAQ (reference sequence). The CDR3 covers 11 residues.

V and J are TRBV9 and TRBJ1-2; perhaps TRBD1 as D (6 bases). V lost 3 bases and J 3 bases, leaving 18 bases between the germline ends. The CDR3 loop spans 16 amino acids. Germline V lookup: CDR1 SGDLS, CDR2 YYNGEE. As DNA, the CDR3 is TGTGCCAGCAGCGGCGGACAGAAGCCTGGAGACTATGGCTACACCTTC. This sequence encodes CASSGGQKPGDYGYTF.